The rows below give T cell receptor beta chains drawn from one sample of a study of spatial heterogeneity in lung cancer. TCRdb itself ran the 5' RACE reads through MiXCR, one entry per CDR3 protein. The sample has about 100,000 distinct CDR3 sequences, around 19% seen once; the top ten hold 21%. The sample consisted of PBMCs, taken at follow-up. These receptors were collected from a male donor with early-stage non-small cell lung cancer. CDR3s include the opening cysteine and the closing phenylalanine or tryptophan.

j_call: TRBJ2-1; v_call: TRBV7-2; cdr3_aa: CASSFSSGGANEQFF
j_call: TRBJ2-2; v_call: TRBV5-1; cdr3_aa: CASSFRTGNTGELFF
j_call: TRBJ2-7; v_call: TRBV12-3/TRBV12-4; cdr3_aa: CASSLFSGRTSGSYEQYF
j_call: TRBJ2-2; v_call: TRBV11-3; cdr3_aa: CASSGSFTGELFF
j_call: TRBJ1-2; v_call: TRBV7-9; cdr3_aa: CASSVGAGDHYFGYTF
j_call: TRBJ2-5; v_call: TRBV2; cdr3_aa: CATRPGVFEETQYF
j_call: TRBJ1-1; v_call: TRBV27; cdr3_aa: CASSLLGENTEAFF
j_call: TRBJ1-2; v_call: TRBV29-1; cdr3_aa: CSVDWTFYGYTF
j_call: TRBJ2-5; v_call: TRBV7-8; cdr3_aa: CASSSQRGTQYF
j_call: TRBJ2-1; v_call: TRBV24-1; cdr3_aa: CATREGAYNEQFF
j_call: TRBJ2-7; v_call: TRBV7-2; cdr3_aa: CASSLVSGRQTYEQYF
j_call: TRBJ2-5; v_call: TRBV4-3; cdr3_aa: CASSQDWRDQETQYF
j_call: TRBJ1-2; v_call: TRBV14; cdr3_aa: CASSQDYRGYTF
j_call: TRBJ2-3; v_call: TRBV10-3; cdr3_aa: CAISYDRGGTDTQYF
j_call: TRBJ2-7; v_call: TRBV29-1; cdr3_aa: CSVEGLAGNEQYF
j_call: TRBJ1-6; v_call: TRBV9; cdr3_aa: CASSVTGNSPLHF
j_call: TRBJ2-5; v_call: TRBV24-1; cdr3_aa: CATRDRGETQYF
j_call: TRBJ2-2; v_call: TRBV6-6; cdr3_aa: CASSYDSTGELFF
j_call: TRBJ1-1; v_call: TRBV6-5; cdr3_aa: CASSYAWATNTEAFF
j_call: TRBJ2-3; v_call: TRBV4-1; cdr3_aa: CASSQALAGGHSDTQYF
j_call: TRBJ2-5; v_call: TRBV5-6; cdr3_aa: CASSPLERETQYF
j_call: TRBJ2-3; v_call: TRBV20-1; cdr3_aa: CSAQGAYADTQYF
j_call: TRBJ1-2; v_call: TRBV28; cdr3_aa: CASNADLNYGYTF
j_call: TRBJ1-4; v_call: TRBV5-6; cdr3_aa: CASSSSRDIYEKLFF
j_call: TRBJ2-3; v_call: TRBV3-1; cdr3_aa: CASSPRDRYTDTQYF
j_call: TRBJ2-3; v_call: TRBV7-9; cdr3_aa: CASSPRGPDTQYF
j_call: TRBJ2-1; v_call: TRBV5-1; cdr3_aa: CASSLGLAGAGEQFF
j_call: TRBJ1-5; v_call: TRBV4-1; cdr3_aa: CASSQVAGQPQHF
j_call: TRBJ2-6; v_call: TRBV20-1; cdr3_aa: CSARQGGGANVLTF
j_call: TRBJ2-2; v_call: TRBV24-1; cdr3_aa: CATSDGWGPLGRELFF
j_call: TRBJ2-3; v_call: TRBV5-1; cdr3_aa: CASSYNRGDTDTQYF
j_call: TRBJ1-4; v_call: TRBV12-3/TRBV12-4; cdr3_aa: CASTHAGRKDEKLFF
j_call: TRBJ2-7; v_call: TRBV6-5; cdr3_aa: CASSFQGPGLAGGPHEQYF
j_call: TRBJ1-6; v_call: TRBV28; cdr3_aa: CASNGGPGTYNSPLHF
j_call: TRBJ2-2; v_call: TRBV7-6; cdr3_aa: CASSLTTTEYTGELFF